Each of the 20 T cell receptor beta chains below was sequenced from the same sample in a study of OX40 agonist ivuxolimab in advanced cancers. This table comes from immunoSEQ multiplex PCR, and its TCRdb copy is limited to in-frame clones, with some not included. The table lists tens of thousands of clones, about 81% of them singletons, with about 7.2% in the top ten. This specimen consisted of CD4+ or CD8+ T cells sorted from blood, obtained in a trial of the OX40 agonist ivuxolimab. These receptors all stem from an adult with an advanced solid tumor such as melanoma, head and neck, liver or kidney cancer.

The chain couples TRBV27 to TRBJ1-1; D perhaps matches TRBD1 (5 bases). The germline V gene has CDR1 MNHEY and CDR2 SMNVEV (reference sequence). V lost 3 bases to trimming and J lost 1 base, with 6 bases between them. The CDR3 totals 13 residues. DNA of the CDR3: TGTGCCAGCAGTTTTGGGACGAACACTGAAGCTTTCTTT. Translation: CASSFGTNTEAFF.

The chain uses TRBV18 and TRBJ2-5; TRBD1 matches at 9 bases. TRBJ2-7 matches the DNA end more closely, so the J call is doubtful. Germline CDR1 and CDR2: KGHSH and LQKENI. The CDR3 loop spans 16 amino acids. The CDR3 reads CASSPPRGQGPYEQYF. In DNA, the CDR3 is TGTGCCAGCTCACCACCGAGGGGACAGGGCCCCTACGAGCAGTACTTC.

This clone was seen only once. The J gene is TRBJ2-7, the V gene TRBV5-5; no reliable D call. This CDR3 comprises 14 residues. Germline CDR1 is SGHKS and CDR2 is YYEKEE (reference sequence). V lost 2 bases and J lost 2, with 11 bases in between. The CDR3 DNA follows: TGTGCCAGCAGCTTAATGGGCGGTCCCTACGAGCAGTACTTC. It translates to CASSLMGGPYEQYF. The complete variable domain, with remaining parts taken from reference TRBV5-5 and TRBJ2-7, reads DAGVTQSPTHLIKTRGQQVTLRCSPISGHKSVSWYQQVLGQGPQFIFQYYEKEERGRGNFPDRFSARQFPNYSSELNVNALLLGDSALYLCASSLMGGPYEQYFGPGTRLTVT.

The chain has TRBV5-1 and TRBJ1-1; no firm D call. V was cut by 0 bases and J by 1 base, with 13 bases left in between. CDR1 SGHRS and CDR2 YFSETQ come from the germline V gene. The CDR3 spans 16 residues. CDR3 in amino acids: CASSLGRGLRNTEAFF. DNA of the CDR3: TGCGCCAGCAGCTTGGGTCGCGGACTCAGGAACACTGAAGCTTTCTTT.

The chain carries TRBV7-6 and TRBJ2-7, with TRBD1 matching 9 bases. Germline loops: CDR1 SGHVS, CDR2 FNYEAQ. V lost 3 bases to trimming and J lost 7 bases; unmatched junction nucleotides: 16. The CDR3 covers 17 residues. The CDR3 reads CASSFRGPGQGTGEQYF. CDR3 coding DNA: TGTGCCAGCAGCTTTCGGGGGCCGGGACAGGGTACAGGGGAGCAGTACTTC.

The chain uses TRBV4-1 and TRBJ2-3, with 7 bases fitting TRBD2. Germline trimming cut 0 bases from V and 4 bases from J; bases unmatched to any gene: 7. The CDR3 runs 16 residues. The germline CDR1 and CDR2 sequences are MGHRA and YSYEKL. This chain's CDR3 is CASSQDGAGAADTQYF. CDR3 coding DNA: TGCGCCAGCAGCCAAGATGGGGCGGGAGCGGCAGATACGCAGTATTTT.

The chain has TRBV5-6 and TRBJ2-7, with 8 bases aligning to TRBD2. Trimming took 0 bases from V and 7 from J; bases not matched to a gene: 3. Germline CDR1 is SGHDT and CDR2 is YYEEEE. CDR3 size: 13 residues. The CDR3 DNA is TGTGCCAGCAGCTTGGCGGGAGGGGAGGAGCAGTACTTC. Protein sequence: CASSLAGGEEQYF.

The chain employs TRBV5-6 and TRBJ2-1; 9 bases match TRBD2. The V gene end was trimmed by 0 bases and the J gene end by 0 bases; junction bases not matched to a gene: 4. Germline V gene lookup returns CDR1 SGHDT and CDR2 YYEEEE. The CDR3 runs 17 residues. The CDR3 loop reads CASSLGLADNSYNEQFF. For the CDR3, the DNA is TGTGCCAGCAGCTTGGGACTAGCGGATAACTCCTACAATGAGCAGTTCTTC.

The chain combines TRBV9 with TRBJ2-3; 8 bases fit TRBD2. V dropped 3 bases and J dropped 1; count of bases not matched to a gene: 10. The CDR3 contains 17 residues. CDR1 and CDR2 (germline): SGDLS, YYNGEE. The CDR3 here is CASSARGGREGTDTQYF. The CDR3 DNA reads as TGTGCCAGCAGCGCCCGGGGGGGACGGGAGGGCACAGATACGCAGTATTTT.

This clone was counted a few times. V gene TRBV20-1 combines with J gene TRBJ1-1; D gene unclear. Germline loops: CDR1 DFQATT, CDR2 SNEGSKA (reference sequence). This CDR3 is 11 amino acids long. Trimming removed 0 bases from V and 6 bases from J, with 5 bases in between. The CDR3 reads CSARDRPEAFF. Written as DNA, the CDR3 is TGCAGTGCTAGAGATCGGCCTGAAGCTTTCTTT.

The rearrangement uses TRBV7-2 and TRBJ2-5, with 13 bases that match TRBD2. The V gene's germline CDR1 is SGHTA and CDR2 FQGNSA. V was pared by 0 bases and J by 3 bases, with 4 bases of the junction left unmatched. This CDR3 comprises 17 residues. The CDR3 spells CASSLARGLAGKETQYF. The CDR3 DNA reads TGTGCCAGCAGCTTAGCGAGGGGACTAGCGGGAAAAGAGACCCAGTACTTC. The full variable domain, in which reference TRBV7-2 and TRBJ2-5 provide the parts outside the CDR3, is GAGVSQSPSNKVTEKGKDVELRCDPISGHTALYWYRQSLGQGLEFLIYFQGNSAPDKSGLPSDRFSAERTGGSVSTLTIQRTQQEDSAVYLCASSLARGLAGKETQYFGPGTRLLVL.

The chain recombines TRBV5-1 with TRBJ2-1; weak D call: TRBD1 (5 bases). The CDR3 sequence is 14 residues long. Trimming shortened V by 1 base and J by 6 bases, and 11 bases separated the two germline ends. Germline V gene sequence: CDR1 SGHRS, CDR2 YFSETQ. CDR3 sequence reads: CASSLTRRGNEQFF. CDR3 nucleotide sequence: TGCGCCAGCAGCTTGACTCGTAGGGGCAATGAGCAGTTCTTC.

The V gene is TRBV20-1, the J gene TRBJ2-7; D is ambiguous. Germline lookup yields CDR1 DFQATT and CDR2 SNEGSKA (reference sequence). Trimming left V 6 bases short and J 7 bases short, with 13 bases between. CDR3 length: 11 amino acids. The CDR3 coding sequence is TGCAGTGCCTTCTTCGGTCGGGAGCAGTACTTC. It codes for CSAFFGREQYF.

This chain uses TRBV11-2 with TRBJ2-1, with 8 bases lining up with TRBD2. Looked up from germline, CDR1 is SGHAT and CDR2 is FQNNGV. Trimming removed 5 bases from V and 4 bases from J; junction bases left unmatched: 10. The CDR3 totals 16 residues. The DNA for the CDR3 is TGTGCCAGCAGCCGCGTTATTGGCGGGAGGTACAATGAGCAGTTCTTC. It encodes CASSRVIGGRYNEQFF.

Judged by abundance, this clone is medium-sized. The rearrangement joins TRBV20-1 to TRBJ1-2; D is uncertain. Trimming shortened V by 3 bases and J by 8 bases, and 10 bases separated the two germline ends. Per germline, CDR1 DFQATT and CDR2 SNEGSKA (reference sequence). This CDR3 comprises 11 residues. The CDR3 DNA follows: TGCAGTGCTAGGCTCGTCAGGGGCTACACCTTC. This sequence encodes CSARLVRGYTF.

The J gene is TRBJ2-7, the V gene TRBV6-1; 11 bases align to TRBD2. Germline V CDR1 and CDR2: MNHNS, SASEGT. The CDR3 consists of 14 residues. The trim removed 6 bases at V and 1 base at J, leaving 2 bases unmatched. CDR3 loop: CASRGLAGSYEQYF. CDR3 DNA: TGTGCCAGCAGAGGACTAGCGGGTTCCTACGAGCAGTACTTC.

For the CDR3, the DNA is TGCGCCAGCAGCTTGGAAGTTGAGACCATTCGGTACACCTTC. This sequence encodes CASSLEVETIRYTF. This sequence joins TRBV5-1 and TRBJ1-2; D call uncertain. Germline V gene sequence: CDR1 SGHRS, CDR2 YFSETQ. The V and J ends lost 0 bases and 11 bases respectively, with 17 bases between them. CDR3 length equals 14 residues.

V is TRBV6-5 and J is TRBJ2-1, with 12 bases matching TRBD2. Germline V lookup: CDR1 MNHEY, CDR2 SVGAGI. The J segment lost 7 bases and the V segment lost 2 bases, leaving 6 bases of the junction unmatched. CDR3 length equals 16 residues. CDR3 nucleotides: TGTGCCAGCAGTTACCGCGGACTAGCGGGAAGTAATGAGCAGTTCTTC. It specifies CASSYRGLAGSNEQFF.

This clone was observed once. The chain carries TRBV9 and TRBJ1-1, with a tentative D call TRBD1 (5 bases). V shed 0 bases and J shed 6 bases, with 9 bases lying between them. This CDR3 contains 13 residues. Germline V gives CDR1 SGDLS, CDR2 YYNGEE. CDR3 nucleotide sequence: TGTGCCAGCAGCGTAGGGACACACTCTGAAGCTTTCTTT. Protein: CASSVGTHSEAFF.

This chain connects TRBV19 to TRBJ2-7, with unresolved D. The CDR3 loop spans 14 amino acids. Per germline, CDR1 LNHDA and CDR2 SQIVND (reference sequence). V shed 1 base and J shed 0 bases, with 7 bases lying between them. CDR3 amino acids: CASSIGPNSYEQYF. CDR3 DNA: TGTGCCAGTAGTATAGGGCCAAACTCCTACGAGCAGTACTTC.